The 8 T cell receptor beta chains given below trace back to one sample, sequenced in a study of T cell responses to AZD1222 COVID-19 vaccine. TCRdb's table, derived via immunoSEQ multiplex PCR, lists solely in-frame clones and lacks some. The table has some 97,000 clones, about 88% seen once. The sample was peripheral blood, taken on day 0 of AZD1222 vaccination. The source is an adult in good health.

This clone was observed a single time. This chain connects TRBV19 to TRBJ2-4; maybe TRBD2 (6 bases). This CDR3 has 15 residues. Trimming took off 2 bases at V and 5 bases at J, with 13 bases between the two ends. CDR1 and CDR2 (germline): LNHDA, SQIVND (reference sequence). The CDR3 DNA reads TGTGCCAGTAGTATAAGTCAGGGACTCCAAAACATTCAGTACTTC. Its protein product is CASSISQGLQNIQYF.

The chain couples TRBV27 to TRBJ2-2; TRBD1 matches at 9 bases. The germline gives CDR1 MNHEY, CDR2 SMNVEV (reference sequence). V dropped 5 bases and J dropped 6; count of bases not matched to a gene: 4. This CDR3 spans 14 amino acids. The CDR3 region has the DNA TGTGCCAGCAGTGAACGGACAGGGGCCGGGGAGCTGTTTTTT. Residues: CASSERTGAGELFF.

This clone was detected only once. This chain connects TRBV10-3 to TRBJ1-1; 8 positions match TRBD1. Germline V lookup: CDR1 ENHRY, CDR2 SYGVKD. The length of the CDR3 is 15 residues. Trimming cost V 6 bases and J 5 bases; bases outside gene matches: 11. This chain's CDR3 is CAIRVTQGAGTEAFF. In DNA form, the CDR3 reads TGTGCCATCAGGGTCACTCAGGGGGCTGGGACTGAAGCTTTCTTT.

Written as DNA, the CDR3 is TGCGCCAGCAGCCAGGCCGACAGCGGCCCCTATAATTCACCCCTCCACTTT. Its translation: CASSQADSGPYNSPLHF. The rearrangement links TRBV4-1 to TRBJ1-6, with D tentatively TRBD1 (5 bases). The CDR3 has 17 residues. Germline V gives CDR1 MGHRA, CDR2 YSYEKL. V was pared by 3 bases and J by 2 bases, with 14 bases between.

This rearrangement joins TRBV6-5 to TRBJ1-1, with D unresolved. From germline, CDR1 is MNHEY and CDR2 SVGAGI. V was shortened by 9 bases and J by 3 bases, with 14 bases between the two germline ends. The CDR3 has 13 residues. CDR3 DNA: TGTGCCAGTGGGAAGTGGGAGGACACTGAAGCTTTCTTT. Residues: CASGKWEDTEAFF.

The chain is built from TRBV5-1 and TRBJ1-2; 7 bases are a match to TRBD1. The germline gives CDR1 SGHRS, CDR2 YFSETQ. Losses at the gene ends were 2 bases for V and 2 bases for J; bases not matched to a gene: 15. The CDR3 consists of 18 residues. In DNA form, the CDR3 reads TGCGCCAGCAGCTTCACCGGGGCACGACAGGGAGAGAACTATGGCTACACCTTC. This sequence encodes CASSFTGARQGENYGYTF.

The chain links TRBV2 to TRBJ2-5, with D perhaps matching TRBD2 (6 bases). Germline CDR1 SNHLY, CDR2 FYNNEI. The CDR3 totals 15 residues. Trimming removed 6 bases at V and 5 bases at J, with 19 bases between. The CDR3 is CASSDNPGLGETQYF. For the CDR3, the DNA is TGTGCCAGCAGCGATAACCCGGGACTGGGGGAGACCCAGTACTTC.

In nucleotides, the CDR3 is TGTGCCAGCAGCCAAGATGGCAGCCCTAATGAAAAACTGTTTTTT. Translated: CASSQDGSPNEKLFF. The chain links TRBV3-1 (or the pseudogene TRBV3-2) to TRBJ1-4, with D unclear. Germline V gene data show CDR1 as LGHDT and CDR2 as YNNKEL (reference sequence). V gave up 0 bases and J gave up 3 bases, with 8 bases separating them. This CDR3 contains 15 residues.